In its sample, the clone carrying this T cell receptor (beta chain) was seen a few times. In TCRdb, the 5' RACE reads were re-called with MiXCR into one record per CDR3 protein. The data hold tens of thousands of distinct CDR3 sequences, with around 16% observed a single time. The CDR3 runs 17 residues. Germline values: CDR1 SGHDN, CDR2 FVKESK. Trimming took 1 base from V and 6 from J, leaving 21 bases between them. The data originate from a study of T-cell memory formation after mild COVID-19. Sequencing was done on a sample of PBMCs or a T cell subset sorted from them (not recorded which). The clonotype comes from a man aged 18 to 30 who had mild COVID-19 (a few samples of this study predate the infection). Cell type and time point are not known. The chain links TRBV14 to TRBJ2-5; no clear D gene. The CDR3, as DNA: TGTGCCAGCAGCCAAGTCACTCCAGGCCAACCCTCGAAGACCCAGTACTTC. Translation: CASSQVTPGQPSKTQYF.